This T cell receptor (beta chain) was sequenced during a study of low-dose radiotherapy and immunotherapy resistance in tumors. Overall study context: Every two weeks patients got nivolumab 240 mg flat dose, plus ipilimumab 1 mg/kg every six weeks, intravenously.

TRAV- and TRBV-specific primers were used for first-strand cDNA, which covered alpha and beta chains. TCRs were put through roughly 19 PCR cycles of amplification with Phusion. A constant-region primer and the V-primer adapter served as the primer pair. One entry per CDR3 protein results from TCRdb running MiXCR on the reads. The table includes tens of thousands of distinct CDR3 sequences, less than 25% detected once. This clonotype rates as medium-sized. Documented time point: before trial treatment. The V end lost 3 bases, the J end lost 4 bases, and 16 bases lay between the germline ends. CDR1 is SGHRS, CDR2 YFSETQ, per germline. This CDR3 has 16 residues.

The origin of this receptor is a male donor with prostate cancer. J is TRBJ2-2 and V is TRBV5-1; a weak D match, TRBD1 (6 bases). The sequencing used PBMCs, collected before treatment. The CDR3 sequence is CASSSRDTRGTGELFF. The CDR3 nucleotides read TGCGCCAGCAGCTCCCGGGACACTCGCGGCACCGGGGAGCTGTTTTTT.